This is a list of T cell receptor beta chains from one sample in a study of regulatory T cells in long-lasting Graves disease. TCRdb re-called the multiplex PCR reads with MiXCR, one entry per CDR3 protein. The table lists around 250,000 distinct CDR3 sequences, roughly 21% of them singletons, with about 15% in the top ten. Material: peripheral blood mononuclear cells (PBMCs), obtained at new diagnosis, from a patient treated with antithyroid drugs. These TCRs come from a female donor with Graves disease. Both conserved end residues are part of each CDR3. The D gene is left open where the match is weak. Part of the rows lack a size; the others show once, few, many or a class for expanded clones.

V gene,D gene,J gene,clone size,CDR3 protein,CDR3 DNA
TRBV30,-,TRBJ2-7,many,CAWSVGGGSREQYF,TGTGCCTGGAGTGTGGGTGGGGGTAGTCGGGAGCAGTACTTC
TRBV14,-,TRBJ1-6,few,CASSFGNSPLHF,TGTGCCAGCAGCTTCGGTAATTCACCCCTCCACTTT
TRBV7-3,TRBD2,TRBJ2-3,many,CASSPPGLAGVGDTQYF,TGTGCCAGCAGCCCACCGGGACTAGCGGGAGTAGGGGATACGCAGTATTTT
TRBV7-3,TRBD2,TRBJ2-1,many,CASSLSSGEYNEQFF,TGTGCCAGCAGCTTATCTAGCGGGGAATACAATGAGCAGTTCTTC
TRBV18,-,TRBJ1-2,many,CASSARLDYGYTF,TGTGCCAGCTCAGCGCGACTGGACTATGGCTACACCTTC
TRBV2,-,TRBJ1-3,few,CASQSRDRSSGNTIYF,TGTGCCAGCCAGTCTCGGGACCGAAGCTCTGGAAACACCATATATTTT
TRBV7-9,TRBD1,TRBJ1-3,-,CASSYGQVESSGNTIYF,TGTGCCAGCAGTTACGGACAGGTTGAATCTTCTGGAAACACCATATATTTT
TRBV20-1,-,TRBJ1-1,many,CSARVSGRQNTEAFF,TGCAGTGCTAGAGTCTCGGGGAGACAGAACACTGAAGCTTTCTTT
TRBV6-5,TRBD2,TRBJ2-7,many,CASSYSAASGPGEQYF,TGTGCCAGCAGTTACTCAGCGGCTAGCGGGCCTGGCGAGCAGTACTTC
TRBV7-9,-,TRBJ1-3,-,CASSSGTGARPSGNTIYF,TGTGCCAGCAGCTCGGGGACCGGGGCTCGACCTTCTGGAAACACCATATATTTT
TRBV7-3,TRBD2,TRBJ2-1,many,CAIPTPGLADNEQFF,TGTGCCATCCCGACCCCGGGACTAGCGGACAATGAGCAGTTCTTC
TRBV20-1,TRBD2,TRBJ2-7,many,CSVRTSGSYEQYF,TGCAGTGTTCGGACTAGCGGGAGCTACGAGCAGTACTTC
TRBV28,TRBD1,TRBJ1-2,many,CASSSPGQYGYTF,TGTGCCAGCAGTTCACCGGGACAGTATGGCTACACCTTC
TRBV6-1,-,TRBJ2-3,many,CASTPGDTQYF,TGTGCCAGCACCCCGGGAGATACGCAGTATTTT
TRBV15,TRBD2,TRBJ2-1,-,CATSRKIGLAGAYNEQFF,TGTGCCACCAGCAGGAAAATAGGACTAGCGGGAGCCTACAATGAGCAGTTCTTC
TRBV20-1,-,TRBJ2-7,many,CSARTEGTEQYF,TGCAGTGCTAGAACAGAGGGTACCGAGCAGTACTTC
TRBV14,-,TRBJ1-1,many,CASSPDVGDTEAFF,TGTGCCAGCAGCCCAGACGTGGGGGACACTGAAGCTTTCTTT
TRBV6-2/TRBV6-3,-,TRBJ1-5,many,CASTSGGKNQPQHF,TGTGCCAGCACCTCTGGGGGGAAAAATCAGCCCCAGCATTTT
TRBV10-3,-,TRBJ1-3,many,CAISDGGLDTIYF,TGTGCCATCAGTGACGGGGGACTGGACACCATATATTTT
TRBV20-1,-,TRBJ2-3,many,CSASQGSTDTQYF,TGCAGTGCTAGTCAAGGTAGCACAGATACGCAGTATTTT
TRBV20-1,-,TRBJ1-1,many,CSASRDKGKAFF,TGCAGTGCTAGCCGGGACAAGGGGAAAGCTTTCTTT
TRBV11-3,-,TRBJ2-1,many,CASSLDGEQFF,TGTGCCAGCAGCTTAGACGGGGAGCAGTTCTTC
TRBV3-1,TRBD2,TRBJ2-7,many,CAIPSGLARLKSYEQYF,TGTGCCATCCCCTCGGGACTAGCGAGGTTGAAATCCTACGAGCAGTACTTC
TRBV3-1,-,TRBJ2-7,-,CASSQGSSGGYEQYF,TGTGCCAGCAGCCAAGGATCTAGTGGGGGTTACGAGCAGTACTTC
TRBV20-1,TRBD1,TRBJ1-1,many,CRQIKPAGTGDTEAFF,TGCAGGCAAATTAAACCAGCCGGGACAGGGGACACTGAAGCTTTCTTT
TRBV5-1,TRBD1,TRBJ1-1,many,CASSTQGARTTEAFF,TGCGCCAGCAGCACCCAGGGGGCGCGGACCACTGAAGCTTTCTTT
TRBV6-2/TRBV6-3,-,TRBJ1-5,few,CASSGHPVDQPQHF,TGTGCCAGCAGTGGACACCCGGTGGATCAGCCCCAGCATTTT
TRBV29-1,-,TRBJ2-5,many,CSVAGGVGETQYF,TGCAGCGTTGCCGGCGGGGTAGGAGAGACCCAGTACTTC
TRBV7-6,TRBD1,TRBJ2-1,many,CASSLGLGRGPPLQFF,TGTGCCAGCAGCTTAGGGTTGGGCAGGGGGCCTCCATTGCAGTTCTTC
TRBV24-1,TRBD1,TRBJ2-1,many,CATRGTGGSIRQFF,TGTGCCACCAGGGGGACAGGGGGATCGATTAGGCAGTTCTTC
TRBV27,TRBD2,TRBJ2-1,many,CASSLFGSGNDDEQFF,TGTGCCAGCAGTTTATTTGGTAGCGGGAACGATGATGAGCAGTTCTTC
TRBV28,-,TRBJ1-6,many,CASSLVRNSYNSPLHF,TGTGCCAGCAGTTTAGTGCGTAACTCCTATAATTCACCCCTCCACTTT
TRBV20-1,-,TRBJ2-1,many,CSAFLRGVPNNEQFF,TGCAGTGCTTTCCTCAGGGGGGTACCTAATAATGAGCAGTTCTTC
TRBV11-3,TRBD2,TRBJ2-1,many,CASSLEGLAGVKYNEQFF,TGTGCCAGCAGCTTAGAGGGACTAGCGGGAGTAAAATACAATGAGCAGTTCTTC
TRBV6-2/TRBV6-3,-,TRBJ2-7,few,CASSYSGKTYEQYF,TGTGCCAGCAGTTACTCGGGAAAAACCTACGAGCAGTACTTC
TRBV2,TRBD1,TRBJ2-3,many,CASSSGTGRSTDTQYF,TGTGCCAGCAGTTCCGGGACAGGGAGGAGCACAGATACGCAGTATTTT
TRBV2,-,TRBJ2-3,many,CASSGRSTQYF,TGTGCCAGCAGCGGGCGAAGTACGCAGTATTTT
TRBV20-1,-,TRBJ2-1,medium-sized,CSARRVNNEQFF,TGCAGTGCTAGACGGGTGAACAATGAGCAGTTCTTC
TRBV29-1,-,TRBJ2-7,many,CSVEFYYEQYF,TGCAGCGTTGAATTTTACTACGAGCAGTACTTC
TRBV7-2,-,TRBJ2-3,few,CASSQQGRGTDMQYF,TGTGCCAGCAGCCAGCAGGGGAGGGGGACAGATATGCAGTATTTT
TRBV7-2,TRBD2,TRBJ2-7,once,CASSLVGLAYEQYF,TGTGCCAGCAGCTTAGTAGGACTAGCCTACGAGCAGTACTTC
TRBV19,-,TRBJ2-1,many,CASSILRYNEQFF,TGTGCCAGTAGTATTTTGCGGTACAATGAGCAGTTCTTC
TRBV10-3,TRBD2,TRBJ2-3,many,CAISEGLAGGTQYF,TGTGCCATCAGTGAGGGACTAGCGGGTGGTACGCAGTATTTT
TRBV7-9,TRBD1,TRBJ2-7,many,CASSTGTGNYEQYF,TGTGCCAGCAGCACCGGGACAGGGAACTACGAGCAGTACTTC